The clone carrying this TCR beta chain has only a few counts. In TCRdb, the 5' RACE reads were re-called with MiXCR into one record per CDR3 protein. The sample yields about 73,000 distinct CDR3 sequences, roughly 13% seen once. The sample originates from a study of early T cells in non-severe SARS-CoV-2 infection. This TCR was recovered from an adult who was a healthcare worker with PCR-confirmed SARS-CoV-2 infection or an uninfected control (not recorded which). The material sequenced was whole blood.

CDR3 in amino acids: CASSLFAGGDSPLHF. CDR3 bases: TGTGCCAGCAGCTTATTCGCAGGCGGTGATTCACCCCTCCACTTT. This chain connects TRBV7-9 to TRBJ1-6; D ambiguous. There are 15 residues in the CDR3. The germline V and J ends were trimmed by 2 bases and 8 bases, with 13 bases remaining between them. Germline loops: CDR1 SEHNR, CDR2 FQNEAQ (reference sequence).